This record covers a single TCR beta chain. This specimen comes from a study of blood T cells in healthy people across ages. The V segment lost 0 bases and the J segment 9 bases; nucleotides outside the gene matches: 19. CDR3 length equals 19 residues. Germline assignment: CDR1 SGDLS and CDR2 YYNGEE. PCR was performed a second time for roughly 7 to 12 cycles using a sample-barcoded 5' primer and a J-beta primer mix. In TCRdb, the 5' RACE reads were re-called with MiXCR into one record per CDR3 protein. The sample has about 1.8 million distinct CDR3 sequences, 49% seen once. The specimen sequenced was blood. The genes are TRBV9 and TRBJ2-1; 9 bases line up with TRBD2. The receptor was derived from a woman in her thirties or forties in good health. The CDR3 protein is CASSVATMGGGAGWSEQFF. For the CDR3, the DNA is TGTGCCAGCAGCGTAGCTACAATGGGCGGGGGGGCAGGGTGGAGTGAGCAGTTCTTC.